This T cell receptor (beta chain) derives from a study of identical twins. This CDR3 is 16 amino acids long. Germline trimming cut 4 bases from V and 4 bases from J; bases unmatched to any gene: 6. Per the germline V gene, CDR1 is SGHNT and CDR2 is YYREEE (reference sequence). Notes on this clonotype: What it binds is unknown.

General study points: Insertions were reduced in abundant cord blood beta clonotypes but not in memory repertoires. Compared with models, monozygotic twins showed more out-of-frame TCR alpha sharing.

Template switching added a universal primer site, and cDNA bore unique molecular identifiers. Using its own MiXCR run on the 5' RACE reads, TCRdb lists one record per CDR3 protein. The table records about 240,000 distinct CDR3 sequences, more than 9.5% of them present only once. The sample was also reused in another study, on yellow fever vaccine responses in identical twins. That study adds: Each twin's T cell response to the vaccine was reported to look partly convergent and partly personalized.

The TCR sequence derives from a woman aged 18-35 years in good health. The rearrangement joins TRBV5-4 to TRBJ2-1; 12 bases map to TRBD2. Material: memory (CD45RO+) T cells sorted from blood. The CDR3 loop is CASSPYTSGGYNEQFF. CDR3 DNA sequence: TGTGCCAGCAGCCCATACACTAGCGGGGGGTACAATGAGCAGTTCTTC. Full variable domain (outside the CDR3, taken from reference TRBV5-4 and TRBJ2-1): ETGVTQSPTHLIKTRGQQVTLRCSSQSGHNTVSWYQQALGQGPQFIFQYYREEENGRGNFPPRFSGLQFPNYSSELNVNALELDDSALYLCASSPYTSGGYNEQFFGPGTRLTVL.